This T cell receptor (beta chain) was captured in a study of T cells after posttransplantation cyclophosphamide. Germline CDR1 and CDR2: SSHAT and FNYEAQ (reference sequence). Trimming at V came to 4 bases and at J to 5 bases, leaving 6 bases not matched to a gene. There are 15 residues in the CDR3. Only in-frame clones appear in the TCRdb table, and some are missing; sequencing was by immunoSEQ multiplex PCR. The data show about 52,000 clones, just over 85% seen once. The clonotype was recovered from a man younger than 45 with a blood cancer, CMV-positive, and with a related stem cell donor. The specimen was PBMCs. The chain links TRBV7-7 to TRBJ2-1, with TRBD2 identical over 9 bases. The CDR3 loop reads CASSSTSGINNEQFF. The DNA of the CDR3 is TGTGCCAGCAGCTCGACTAGCGGAATTAACAATGAGCAGTTCTTC.